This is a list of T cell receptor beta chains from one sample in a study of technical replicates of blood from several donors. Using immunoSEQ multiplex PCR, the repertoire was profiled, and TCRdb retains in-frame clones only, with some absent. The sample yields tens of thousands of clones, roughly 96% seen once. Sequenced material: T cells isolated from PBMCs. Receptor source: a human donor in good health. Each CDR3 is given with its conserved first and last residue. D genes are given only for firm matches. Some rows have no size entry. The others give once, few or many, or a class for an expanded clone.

CASSIEWASSGHEQYF,TGTGCCAGTAGTATAGAGTGGGCTAGCAGTGGCCACGAGCAGTACTTC,TRBV19,NA,NA,16,TRBJ2-7
CASSSDPVAGGITDTQYF,TGTGCCAGCAGCTCAGATCCAGTAGCGGGGGGGATCACAGATACGCAGTATTTT,TRBV5-4,once,TRBD2,18,TRBJ2-3
CASSEFLAGEYEQYF,TGTGCCAGCAGTGAATTTCTAGCGGGGGAATACGAGCAGTACTTC,TRBV6-1,NA,TRBD2,15,TRBJ2-7
CASSLLAGEGGSSYNEQFF,TGCGCCAGCAGCCTATTAGCGGGAGAAGGGGGGAGCTCCTACAATGAGCAGTTCTTC,TRBV5-1,NA,TRBD2,19,TRBJ2-1
CATSSDLNTIYF,TGTGCCACCAGCAGCGACTTAAACACCATATATTTT,TRBV15,NA,NA,12,TRBJ1-3
CASRYTGGTEAFF,TGTGCCAGCAGATACACAGGGGGCACTGAAGCTTTCTTT,TRBV2,NA,TRBD1,13,TRBJ1-1
CASSLGVYGYTF,TGCGCCAGCAGCTTAGGGGTCTATGGCTACACCTTC,TRBV5-1,NA,NA,12,TRBJ1-2
CASSLGDRGREFF,TGTGCCAGCAGCTTGGGGGACAGGGGGCGGGAGTTCTTT,TRBV5-4,NA,TRBD1,13,TRBJ1-1
CASSITENTEAFF,TGTGCCAGCAGCATAACAGAGAACACTGAAGCTTTCTTT,TRBV7-8,NA,NA,13,TRBJ1-1
CASRGGTRQANQPQHF,TGTGCCAGCAGGGGGGGTACCAGGCAGGCTAATCAGCCCCAGCATTTT,TRBV2,NA,NA,16,TRBJ1-5
CASSLFGQGNTEAFF,TGTGCCAGCAGCTTATTTGGACAGGGGAACACTGAAGCTTTCTTT,TRBV11-2,NA,TRBD1,15,TRBJ1-1
CASSYSPDRGSDTQYF,TGTGCCAGCAGTTACTCTCCGGACAGGGGATCAGATACGCAGTATTTT,TRBV6-5,NA,TRBD1,16,TRBJ2-3
CASSSRQGFNYGYTF,TGTGCCAGCAGTTCCCGACAGGGCTTTAACTATGGCTACACCTTC,TRBV6-5,NA,TRBD1,15,TRBJ1-2
CASSKGRSPAVNIQYF,TGTGCCAGCAGCAAGGGGCGAAGTCCGGCGGTGAACATTCAGTACTTC,TRBV27,NA,NA,16,TRBJ2-4
CASSLSGQGSFYGYTF,TGTGCCAGCAGTTTATCGGGACAGGGAAGTTTTTATGGCTACACCTTC,TRBV27,NA,TRBD1,16,TRBJ1-2
CASTFSGGSYEQYF,TGTGCCAGCACATTTAGCGGGGGCTCTTACGAGCAGTACTTC,TRBV7-9,NA,TRBD2,14,TRBJ2-7
CASIDNSGTGGPGRNNEQFF,TGTGCCAGCATCGATAACTCCGGGACAGGGGGCCCGGGGCGAAACAATGAGCAGTTCTTC,TRBV28,NA,TRBD1,20,TRBJ2-1
CASSGASAAGYEQYF,TGTGCCAGCAGTGGGGCCTCAGCGGCTGGTTACGAGCAGTACTTC,TRBV25-1,NA,NA,15,TRBJ2-7
CATSFPQRIYGYTF,TGTGCCACCTCCTTCCCACAGCGGATTTATGGCTACACCTTC,TRBV28,NA,NA,14,TRBJ1-2
CASSFYDRDSYEQYF,TGTGCCAGCAGCTTCTACGACAGGGACTCCTACGAGCAGTACTTC,TRBV5-4,NA,TRBD1,15,TRBJ2-7
CASSFDTESTEAFF,TGCGCCAGCAGCTTTGATACAGAGTCGACTGAAGCTTTCTTT,TRBV5-1,NA,NA,14,TRBJ1-1
CASSNPEGYNEQFF,TGTGCCAGCAGCAACCCCGAGGGTTACAATGAGCAGTTCTTC,TRBV7-9,NA,NA,14,TRBJ2-1
CASSLGGFEDTQYF,TGCGCCAGCAGCTTGGGAGGATTTGAAGATACGCAGTATTTT,TRBV5-1,NA,NA,14,TRBJ2-3
CAWTPRIREQFF,TGTGCCTGGACCCCGCGGATAAGGGAGCAGTTCTTC,TRBV30,NA,NA,12,TRBJ2-1
CASGLVKTGKSRTAEAFF,TGTGCTAGTGGTTTGGTAAAGACAGGGAAATCGCGTACCGCTGAAGCTTTCTTT,TRBV12-5,NA,TRBD1,18,TRBJ1-1
CASSFLAYNEQFF,TGTGCCAGTAGTTTCCTAGCCTACAATGAGCAGTTCTTC,TRBV19,NA,NA,13,TRBJ2-1
CATSRAFARESEEKLFF,TGTGCCACCAGCAGAGCCTTCGCAAGGGAGTCAGAAGAAAAACTGTTTTTT,TRBV15,NA,NA,17,TRBJ1-4
CASSKGLAGISPSYEQYF,TGCGCCAGCAGCAAGGGACTAGCGGGGATATCCCCTTCCTACGAGCAGTACTTC,TRBV5-1,NA,TRBD2,18,TRBJ2-7
CASSDPGTSYEQYF,TGCGCCAGCAGTGATCCGGGTACGTCCTACGAGCAGTACTTC,TRBV10-2,NA,NA,14,TRBJ2-7
CASSLALQAADYGYTF,TGTGCCAGCAGCTTGGCTCTCCAGGCCGCAGACTATGGCTACACCTTC,TRBV5-4,NA,NA,16,TRBJ1-2
CATSHRTGVPEAFF,TGTGCCACCTCTCACCGAACGGGGGTCCCTGAAGCTTTCTTT,TRBV27,NA,NA,14,TRBJ1-1
CASSPDSSSNQPQHF,TGTGCCAGCAGTCCAGACAGTTCTAGCAATCAGCCCCAGCATTTT,TRBV27,NA,NA,15,TRBJ1-5
CASSQYILAGGPSEQFF,TGTGCCAGCAGCCAGTACATCCTAGCGGGAGGGCCCAGTGAGCAGTTCTTC,TRBV11-1,NA,TRBD2,17,TRBJ2-1
CASSTGKDEQYF,TGTGCCAGCAGTACCGGGAAGGACGAGCAGTACTTC,TRBV6-6,NA,NA,12,TRBJ2-7
CASSPRGRAYADTQYF,TGTGCCAGCAGCCCCCGCGGGAGGGCCTACGCAGATACGCAGTATTTT,TRBV9,NA,TRBD2,16,TRBJ2-3
CASIKGGFMNTEAFF,TGTGCCAGCATAAAAGGAGGGTTCATGAACACTGAAGCTTTCTTT,TRBV7-9,NA,NA,15,TRBJ1-1